The rows below give T cell receptor beta chains drawn from one sample of a study of T cell responses to AZD1222 COVID-19 vaccine. Data came from immunoSEQ multiplex PCR; TCRdb stores just in-frame clones and leaves some out. Among some 180,000 clones listed, around 90% were seen once. The specimen was peripheral blood, collected 28 days after the second AZD1222 dose. The receptors shown here come from an adult who received the AZD1222 COVID-19 vaccine. Each CDR3 is given with its conserved first and last residue. The D gene is left open where the match is weak. Size is omitted from some rows. Given values are once, few, many or a class for expanded clones.

v_call	clone_size	d_call	j_call	cdr3_nt	cdr3_aa
TRBV4-3	NA	NA	TRBJ2-3	TGCGCCAGCAGCCAAGACCTTGAGCCGGGGGCAGATACGCAGTATTTT	CASSQDLEPGADTQYF
TRBV10-3	NA	TRBD1	TRBJ1-1	TGTGCCACTAAAGTCGTACAGGGGCCGATGAACACTGAAGCTTTCTTT	CATKVVQGPMNTEAFF
TRBV6-1	NA	NA	TRBJ2-1	TGTGCCAGCAGTGAAGCAATGGAGGGATACAATGAGCAGTTCTTC	CASSEAMEGYNEQFF
TRBV30	NA	TRBD1	TRBJ2-1	TGTGCCTGGACCCGGGACAGCGCAGGGGGTGAGCAGTTCTTC	CAWTRDSAGGEQFF
TRBV5-1	NA	NA	TRBJ2-1	TGCGCCAGCATCGGCGACGGCTCCTACAATGAGCAGTTCTTC	CASIGDGSYNEQFF
TRBV7-8	NA	NA	TRBJ1-2	TGTGCCAGCAGCTTAGCCGGACAGAACTATGGCTACACCTTC	CASSLAGQNYGYTF
TRBV7-3	NA	NA	TRBJ2-1	TGTGCCAGCAGCTTAGCAGGTAGTGAGCAGTTCTTC	CASSLAGSEQFF
TRBV6-5	NA	TRBD1	TRBJ2-5	TGTGCCAGCAGTTTATCGACAGGGGGCTGGGAGACCCAGTACTTC	CASSLSTGGWETQYF
TRBV5-1	NA	TRBD1	TRBJ1-1	TGCGCCAGCAGCGTCCAGGGGGTGAACACTGAAGCTTTCTTT	CASSVQGVNTEAFF
TRBV3-1/TRBV3-2	NA	NA	TRBJ2-5	TGTGCCAGCAGCCTCCTCCCGTCCGGGACCCAGTACTTC	CASSLLPSGTQYF
TRBV6-5	NA	NA	TRBJ1-5	TGTGCCAGCAGTTACAAGGCAGGATTCAATCAGCCCCAGCATTTT	CASSYKAGFNQPQHF
TRBV7-2	NA	NA	TRBJ1-2	TGTGCCAGCAGCTTATCCACATGGGATGGCTACACCTTC	CASSLSTWDGYTF
TRBV28	once	TRBD1	TRBJ1-2	TGTGCCAGCAGTTTAGGATTTTCAGGGGGCAACGGCTACACCTTC	CASSLGFSGGNGYTF
TRBV5-4	NA	NA	TRBJ2-7	TGTGCCAGCAGGACACGGGGGGCAAGGGAGGCCTCCGAGCAGTACTTC	CASRTRGAREASEQYF
TRBV14	NA	TRBD2	TRBJ2-6	TGTGCCAGCAGCCAAGAGCCGGGGGGGCCTCGGGCTGGGGCCAACGTCCTGACTTTC	CASSQEPGGPRAGANVLTF
TRBV20-1	NA	NA	TRBJ1-1	TGCAGTCGTCCCCAGGACACTGAAGCTTTCTTT	CSRPQDTEAFF
TRBV27	NA	NA	TRBJ2-5	TGTGCCAGCAGGTCAACAGGGAATCGACCTTTGGAGACCCAGTACTTC	CASRSTGNRPLETQYF
TRBV7-2	NA	TRBD2	TRBJ2-1	TGTGCCAGCAGCTCCCCTAGCGGGGGGGGCTACAATGAGCAGTTCTTC	CASSSPSGGGYNEQFF
TRBV18	NA	NA	TRBJ1-6	TGTGCCAGCTCACCACAGGGGGGGATTAATTCACCCCTCCACTTT	CASSPQGGINSPLHF
TRBV3-1/TRBV3-2	few	NA	TRBJ1-6	TGTGCCAGCAGCCAGGGGAGAGAATCACCCCTCCACTTT	CASSQGRESPLHF
TRBV24-1	NA	NA	TRBJ1-1	TGTGCCACCAGTGATTTGCAGGCGATGAACACTGAAGCTTTCTTT	CATSDLQAMNTEAFF
TRBV9	NA	NA	TRBJ2-5	TGTGCCAGCAGCGTAGGTATACAAGGACAAGAGACCCAGTACTTC	CASSVGIQGQETQYF
TRBV27	NA	TRBD1	TRBJ1-6	TGTGCCAGCAGTTTAGGAATAGAACAGGGACAGGGGAATTCACCCCTCCACTTT	CASSLGIEQGQGNSPLHF
TRBV4-2	NA	TRBD1	TRBJ1-3	TGTGCCAGCAGCCAAAAAGGGGACAGGGCTACCGGAAACACCATATATTTT	CASSQKGDRATGNTIYF
TRBV19	NA	NA	TRBJ2-1	TGTGCCAGTAGTCCCCCCGGCCCCTCCTACAATGAGCAGTTCTTC	CASSPPGPSYNEQFF
TRBV24-1	NA	NA	TRBJ2-3	TGTGCCACCTGGGGAAGAGTCCATATTAGCACAGATACGCAGTATTTT	CATWGRVHISTDTQYF
TRBV5-1	once	TRBD2	TRBJ2-5	TGCGCCAGCAGCACCCGGGAGGGGAGACAGACCCAGTACTTC	CASSTREGRQTQYF
TRBV27	NA	NA	TRBJ1-6	TGTGCCAGCAGCTTGGGCAGGACGGGAGGATCACCCCTCCACTTT	CASSLGRTGGSPLHF
TRBV12-5	NA	TRBD2	TRBJ2-1	TGTGCTAGTGGCTCCTGGGGTAGCGGGAGAACAAACGAGCAGTTCTTC	CASGSWGSGRTNEQFF
TRBV30	NA	TRBD1	TRBJ1-2	TGTGCCTGGTCTTTTGCCGGGACAGGGTATGGCTACACCTTC	CAWSFAGTGYGYTF
TRBV5-4	NA	NA	TRBJ2-1	TGTGCCAGCAGCTACTACAATGAGCAGTTCTTC	CASSYYNEQFF
TRBV6-1	NA	TRBD1	TRBJ1-5	TGTGCCAGCAGTGAGAGGGGGCGGGGGCAGCCCCAGCATTTT	CASSERGRGQPQHF
TRBV29-1	NA	NA	TRBJ2-5	TGCAGCGTCGAGGGACCCGGAGAGACCCAGTACTTC	CSVEGPGETQYF
TRBV18	NA	NA	TRBJ1-6	TGTGCCAGCTCACCACCGGGGGGATCACCCCTCCACTTT	CASSPPGGSPLHF
TRBV27	NA	NA	TRBJ1-2	TGTGCCAGCAGTTTAGGGTCCGGGGGAGGCTATGGCTACACCTTC	CASSLGSGGGYGYTF
TRBV19	NA	TRBD2	TRBJ2-7	TGTGCCAGTAGTATAAGGACTAGCGGGGGGTCCAACGAGCAGTACTTC	CASSIRTSGGSNEQYF
TRBV19	NA	NA	TRBJ2-1	TGTGCCAGTAGTATTCCGGCCACCTACAATGAGCAGTTCTTC	CASSIPATYNEQFF
TRBV18	NA	NA	TRBJ1-1	TGTGCCAGCTCACAGGGATTTAACACTGAAGCTTTCTTT	CASSQGFNTEAFF
TRBV11-3	NA	NA	TRBJ1-5	TGTGCCACGCCCGGGGGGGGCGGTCAGCCCCAGCATTTT	CATPGGGGQPQHF
TRBV27	NA	NA	TRBJ2-5	TGTGCCAGCAGAGGTACAGCATACCTACAAGAGACCCAGTACTTC	CASRGTAYLQETQYF
TRBV5-4	NA	NA	TRBJ2-2	TGTGCCAGCAGCTTGGATTGGGGAACCGGGGAGCTGTTTTTT	CASSLDWGTGELFF
TRBV6-5	NA	TRBD1	TRBJ1-5	TGTGCCAGCAGCCGGACAGGGGCGGACAGGCAGCCCCAGCATTTT	CASSRTGADRQPQHF
TRBV25-1	NA	NA	TRBJ2-3	TGTGCCAGCAGTGAAGGTCGGGGAGATACGCAGTATTTT	CASSEGRGDTQYF
TRBV13	NA	NA	TRBJ1-5	TGTGCCAGCAGCGGGACACCCAATCAGCCCCAGCATTTT	CASSGTPNQPQHF
TRBV18	once	NA	TRBJ1-1	TGTGCCAGCTTTGGAGAGGGGATGAACACTGAAGCTTTCTTT	CASFGEGMNTEAFF
TRBV7-9	NA	NA	TRBJ2-5	TGTGCCAGCAGCGCTCTACTGGGGAACCAAGAGACCCAGTACTTC	CASSALLGNQETQYF
TRBV9	NA	NA	TRBJ2-2	TGTGCCAGCAGCTTGACAGGCACCGGGGAGCTGTTTTTT	CASSLTGTGELFF